Shown below are 7 T cell receptor beta chains from a single sample sequenced in a study of patients and donors after allogeneic stem cell transplantation. TCRdb passed the RT-PCR reads through MiXCR, listing each CDR3 protein once. Of 790 or so distinct CDR3 sequences listed, more than 1.5% are singletons. Sequencing was done on a sample of blood, either unsorted or a sorted T cell fraction (not recorded which). The receptors were sampled from a human donor who was either an allogeneic HSCT recipient or a stem cell or donor lymphocyte infusion donor (not recorded which). It is not recorded whose cells these are; they may come from a transplant donor.

This clonotype is classed as large. The chain employs TRBV30 and TRBJ2-7; no clear D. In germline, CDR1 is GTSNPN, CDR2 SVGIG (reference sequence). With 0 bases removed from V and 7 bases from J, the gap between germline ends came to 16 bases. The CDR3 runs 14 residues. The CDR3 DNA follows: TGTGCCTGGAGTGTAAGGGTGCCCTTGGGAGAGCAGTACTTC. This encodes CAWSVRVPLGEQYF.

This clonotype is labeled medium-sized (0.01 to 0.1%). This sequence joins TRBV4-3 and TRBJ2-3; possibly TRBD2 for D (6 bases). Trimming stripped 4 bases from V and 5 bases from J, with 16 bases between. CDR3 length: 15 amino acids. CDR1 LGHNA and CDR2 YSLEER come from the germline V gene. Here the CDR3 reads CASSRSGLTGDTQYF. The CDR3 nucleotides read TGCGCCAGCAGCCGGTCGGGACTCACCGGAGATACGCAGTATTTT.

This clonotype is medium-sized within its sample. The rearrangement uses TRBV9 and TRBJ1-5; 9 bases are a match to TRBD1. Germline V CDR1 and CDR2: SGDLS, YYNGEE. The junction had 14 bases not matched to a gene; V was cut back by 3 bases and J by 1 base. The CDR3 is made up of 19 amino acids. CDR3 amino acids: CASSESGQGYDGSNQPQHF. The CDR3 region has the DNA TGTGCCAGCAGCGAGTCGGGACAGGGTTACGATGGAAGCAATCAGCCCCAGCATTTT. Variable domain in full (rest from reference TRBV9 and TRBJ1-5): DSGVTQTPKHLITATGQRVTLRCSPRSGDLSVYWYQQSLDQGLQFLIQYYNGEERAKGNILERFSAQQFPDLHSELNLSSLELGDSALYFCASSESGQGYDGSNQPQHFGDGTRLSIL.

By frequency in the sample, this clonotype is large. The chain carries TRBV13 and TRBJ1-1; D gene uncertain. The CDR3 loop spans 15 amino acids. Germline V gene lookup returns CDR1 PRHDT and CDR2 FYEKMQ (reference sequence). V gave up 4 bases and J gave up 4 bases, with 16 bases separating them. For the CDR3, the DNA is TGTGCCAGCAGCTCAGAATCACCCAGTGCCACTGAAGCTTTCTTT. This codes for CASSSESPSATEAFF.

J is TRBJ2-1 and V is TRBV24-1; no definite D call. V lost 4 bases, J lost 3 bases, and 0 bases lay in between. CDR3 size: 11 residues. Per the germline V gene, CDR1 is KGHDR and CDR2 is SFDVKD. The CDR3 sequence: CATSDYNEQFF. The CDR3 region has the DNA TGTGCCACCAGTGACTACAATGAGCAGTTCTTC.

This clonotype was counted a few times. In DNA form, the CDR3 reads TGTGCCAGCAGTGAAGGAGCAGGGGGAAATTCACCCCTCCACTTT. Translated, it gives CASSEGAGGNSPLHF. This chain joins TRBV6-1 and TRBJ1-6, with 7 positions matching TRBD1. V trimming: 1 base; J trimming: 7 bases; junction bases outside the gene matches: 4. The germline gives CDR1 MNHNS, CDR2 SASEGT. This CDR3 region has 15 residues.

This clonotype qualifies as medium-sized. CDR3 in DNA: TGCGCCAGCAGCTTGGCGCAGGGGTTCTCCTACGAGCAGTACTTC. Translating it yields CASSLAQGFSYEQYF. The V call is TRBV5-1, the J call TRBJ2-7; a weak D match, TRBD1 (6 bases). Trimming removed 0 bases at V and 0 bases at J, with 10 bases between. Germline CDR1 is SGHRS and CDR2 is YFSETQ. This CDR3 is built from 15 residues.